This T cell receptor (beta chain) was sequenced for a study of beta chain features in type 1 diabetes. The study, taken as a whole, reports: Any role of HLA type in TCRB rearrangement remained unresolved here.

Only a few counts were recorded for this clone. Its antigen is as yet unknown. CD45RO/CCR7/CD25/CD127/CD95/CD27 separated CD4+ naive, central memory, regulatory and stem cell-like memory cells by sorting. Expressed TCRB transcripts were sequenced because the entire RNA isolate underwent reverse transcription. Method: immunoSEQ multiplex PCR; TCRdb's copy keeps in-frame clones and lacks some. The data hold about 130,000 clones, with about 8.7% observed a single time. This receptor was obtained from a man aged 18 to 30 in good health. The sample was central memory CD4+ T cells from blood.

The CDR3 here is CASSLGMGLPGETQYF. The CDR3 DNA is TGTGCCAGCAGCTTGGGGATGGGACTCCCTGGAGAGACCCAGTACTTC. This chain links TRBV7-9 with TRBJ2-5; D possibly corresponds to TRBD2 (6 bases). Trimming stripped 3 bases from V and 4 bases from J, with 18 bases between. The CDR3 runs to 16 residues. Germline CDR1 SEHNR, CDR2 FQNEAQ (reference sequence).